These 7 T cell receptor beta chains share one sample of origin, sequenced in a study of blood T cell repertoires in COVID-19 (dated by TCRdb to the early 2020s). Receptor amplification or capture employed the immunoSEQ multiplex PCR assay. TCRdb took over this immuneACCESS table, retaining in-frame rearrangements with V and J assigned. Such tables are incomplete; in checked studies, under half of the missing clones stem from an unresolved V gene, and the remainder is unexplained. The sample table shows 300,000 or so clones, and about 90% are seen once. 2.9% of the sample is in the top ten clones. The material sequenced was peripheral blood. All receptors derive from a young woman with COVID-19, enrolled during active disease.

The chain uses TRBV6-5 and TRBJ2-4; D is possibly TRBD2 (6 bases). CDR1 is MNHEY, CDR2 SVGAGI, per germline. The ends were cut back, 6 bases at V and 3 bases at J, with 12 bases in the middle. The length of the CDR3 is 14 residues. This CDR3 reads CASSAADYKNIQYF. CDR3 nucleotides: TGTGCCAGCAGCGCAGCGGACTACAAAAACATTCAGTACTTC.

This rearrangement joins TRBV2 to TRBJ2-1, with TRBD2 matching 10 bases. The CDR3 is 17 amino acids. CDR1 and CDR2 (germline): SNHLY, FYNNEI. The ends lost 5 bases at V and 0 bases at J; junction bases unmatched: 7. The CDR3 DNA reads TGTGCCAGCAGTTCGATTCGGACTAGCGGCTCCTACAATGAGCAGTTCTTC. Amino acid sequence: CASSSIRTSGSYNEQFF.

This clone was observed once. The chain carries TRBV5-1 and TRBJ2-7, with TRBD1 as a possible D gene (7 bases). There are 15 residues in the CDR3. Germline V gene sequence: CDR1 SGHRS, CDR2 YFSETQ. The V end lost 4 bases, the J end lost 3 bases, and 17 bases lay between the germline ends. The CDR3, as DNA: TGCGCCAGCAGCCCCGCGGGACAGAACCTCTACGAGCAGTACTTC. Protein sequence: CASSPAGQNLYEQYF.

The V and J genes are TRBV10-3 and TRBJ1-2; TRBD1 is a possible D gene (5 bases). The length of the CDR3 is 13 residues. Trimming removed 4 bases at V and 8 bases at J, with 14 bases between. Germline CDR1 is ENHRY and CDR2 is SYGVKD. CDR3 protein: CAISGTSSGGYTF. CDR3 DNA sequence: TGTGCCATCAGTGGGACATCCTCAGGCGGCTACACCTTC.

This rearrangement joins TRBV27 to TRBJ1-1, with a weak D call TRBD1 (5 bases). Germline V gene sequence: CDR1 MNHEY, CDR2 SMNVEV (reference sequence). The CDR3 is made up of 14 amino acids. V was shortened by 5 bases and J by 1 base, with 11 bases between the two germline ends. CDR3 coding DNA: TGTGCCAGCAGTCACCAAGGACAGAACACTGAAGCTTTCTTT. Translation gives CASSHQGQNTEAFF.

This clone was counted once. This chain joins TRBV19 and TRBJ1-4; D is undetermined. The CDR3 has 13 amino acids. Between the trimmed V and J ends, which lost 3 bases and 3 bases, there was a span of 5 bases. CDR1 and CDR2 from the germline V gene are LNHDA and SQIVND (reference sequence). Here the CDR3 reads CASSINPNEKLFF. The CDR3 DNA sequence: TGTGCCAGTAGTATCAATCCTAATGAAAAACTGTTTTTT.

The chain links TRBV5-4 to TRBJ2-7, with TRBD1 matching over 8 bases. Germline assignment: CDR1 SGHNT and CDR2 YYREEE (reference sequence). Unmatched junction bases numbered 1, after V lost 2 bases and J lost 3 bases. The CDR3 is 13 residues long. As DNA, the CDR3 is TGTGCCAGCAGCTTTGGGACAGGCTACGAGCAGTACTTC. It encodes CASSFGTGYEQYF. Together with reference TRBV5-4 and TRBJ2-7, the CDR3 gives the full variable domain: ETGVTQSPTHLIKTRGQQVTLRCSSQSGHNTVSWYQQALGQGPQFIFQYYREEENGRGNFPPRFSGLQFPNYSSELNVNALELDDSALYLCASSFGTGYEQYFGPGTRLTVT.